This entry lists 30 T cell receptor beta chains sequenced from one sample in a study of CD8 T cells in Susac syndrome (dated by TCRdb to 2018 to 2020). Library construction relied on the immunoSEQ multiplex PCR assay. RNA was extracted using the RNeasy kit, and roughly 0.5 to 1 microgram was reverse transcribed with random hexamers. In-frame beta chains were kept once TCRdb had trimmed the public reads at Q25 with fastp and called clones with MiXCR. For every CDR3 protein sequence, its rows merge into one entry that carries the most common genes and DNA. Here the sample has 150,000 or so distinct CDR3 sequences; about 95% occur a single time. The leading ten clones occupy more than 0.14% of the sample. The source material was CD4+ T cells from PBMCs. Receptors originate from a human donor with Susac syndrome.

CDR3 in DNA: TGTGCCAGCAGCTTGAGTAACCAAGAGACCCAGTACTTC. Its protein product is CASSLSNQETQYF. The genes are TRBV5-4 and TRBJ2-5; no firm D call. With 1 base removed from V and 0 bases from J, the gap between germline ends came to 4 bases. The CDR3 contains 13 residues. Germline assignment: CDR1 SGHNT and CDR2 YYREEE (reference sequence).

The J gene is TRBJ2-5, the V gene TRBV29-1; 11 bases agree with TRBD1. The CDR3 is 12 residues long. J was trimmed by 4 bases and V by 7 bases; bases with no gene match: 2. Germline lookup yields CDR1 SQVTM and CDR2 ANQGSEA. As DNA, the CDR3 is TGCAGCGGAGGGACAGGGGGAGAGACCCAGTACTTC. Its translation: CSGGTGGETQYF. The full variable domain, with the rest looked up from reference TRBV29-1 and TRBJ2-5, is SAVISQKPSRDICQRGTSLTIQCQVDSQVTMMFWYRQQPGQSLTLIATANQGSEATYESGFVIDKFPISRPNLTFSTLTVSNMSPEDSSIYLCSGGTGGETQYFGPGTRLLVL.

J is TRBJ1-6 and V is TRBV7-9, with 8 bases identical to TRBD1. Trimming cost V 5 bases and J 8 bases; bases outside gene matches: 17. Germline-derived CDR1 and CDR2 are SEHNR and FQNEAQ (reference sequence). CDR3 length: 18 amino acids. CDR3 sequence reads: CASSAEDRATLWYSPLHF. In nucleotides, the CDR3 is TGTGCCAGCAGCGCCGAGGACAGGGCGACCCTCTGGTATTCACCCCTCCACTTT.

The chain is built from TRBV27 and TRBJ1-2; the D is unclear. This CDR3 contains 15 residues. Trimming shortened V by 0 bases and J by 2 bases, and 10 bases separated the two germline ends. Germline CDR1 MNHEY, CDR2 SMNVEV (reference sequence). The CDR3 spells CASSLSNGRNYGYTF. For the CDR3, the DNA is TGTGCCAGCAGTTTATCGAATGGACGGAACTATGGCTACACCTTC.

The J gene is TRBJ2-1, the V gene TRBV20-1, with 8 bases identical to TRBD1. The CDR3 spans 16 residues. From germline, CDR1 is DFQATT and CDR2 SNEGSKA (reference sequence). Trimming removed 0 bases from V and 5 bases from J; junction bases left unmatched: 9. CDR3 amino acids: CSAREGTGILDNEQFF. CDR3 coding DNA: TGCAGTGCTAGAGAGGGGACAGGTATTCTGGACAATGAGCAGTTCTTC.

This clonotype came up once. The rearrangement uses TRBV11-2 and TRBJ2-5; D is ambiguous. The germline V gene has CDR1 SGHAT and CDR2 FQNNGV. The CDR3 covers 13 residues. The V end lost 0 bases, the J end lost 9 bases, and 11 bases lay between the germline ends. CDR3 region: CASSLDGASPQYF. In DNA, the CDR3 is TGTGCCAGCAGCTTAGATGGCGCGAGTCCCCAGTACTTC.

The sample holds one count of this clonotype. The chain couples TRBV29-1 to TRBJ2-2; D gene ambiguous. The CDR3 extends over 11 amino acids. Germline CDR1 and CDR2: SQVTM and ANQGSEA. V was shortened by 7 bases and J by 4 bases, with 7 bases between the two germline ends. The CDR3 nucleotides are TGCAGCGGAGGCTTCACCGGGGAGCTGTTTTTT. Protein sequence: CSGGFTGELFF.

The chain joins TRBV20-1 to TRBJ2-2, with D perhaps TRBD2 (6 bases). V lost 6 bases, J lost 2 bases, and 19 bases lay in between. The CDR3 runs to 16 residues. The germline V gene encodes CDR1 DFQATT and CDR2 SNEGSKA (reference sequence). The CDR3 DNA is TGCAGTGCCCGGGGGTGGGCGGGGATAAACACCGGGGAGCTGTTTTTT. This sequence encodes CSARGWAGINTGELFF.

The chain links TRBV7-9 to TRBJ1-6, with D possibly matching TRBD1 (5 bases). The CDR3 loop spans 14 amino acids. Germline V gene sequence: CDR1 SEHNR, CDR2 FQNEAQ (reference sequence). V was shortened by 5 bases and J by 5 bases, with 10 bases between the two germline ends. In DNA, the CDR3 is TGTGCCAGCAGCATTTCGACAGATAATTCACCCCTCCACTTT. This translates into CASSISTDNSPLHF.

Written as DNA, the CDR3 is TGCAGTGCTAGAGGTGTCCTGGGCGATGAGCAGTTCTTC. It yields the protein CSARGVLGDEQFF. The V gene is TRBV20-1, the J gene TRBJ2-1; D remains unclear. CDR3 length equals 13 residues. V shed 1 base and J shed 8 bases, with 12 bases lying between them. Germline lookup yields CDR1 DFQATT and CDR2 SNEGSKA (reference sequence).

This sequence joins TRBV20-1 and TRBJ2-7; D possibly uses TRBD1 or TRBD2 (5 bases each). The CDR3 loop spans 17 amino acids. Germline V gives CDR1 DFQATT, CDR2 SNEGSKA (reference sequence). V dropped 1 base and J dropped 3 bases, with 22 bases sitting between them. Here the CDR3 reads CSARVRRPVGPYYEQYF. For the CDR3, the DNA is TGCAGTGCTAGAGTGAGGAGGCCAGTGGGACCCTACTACGAGCAGTACTTC.

The chain employs TRBV30 and TRBJ2-3; no clear D gene. The CDR3 is 12 amino acids. The germline V gene has CDR1 GTSNPN and CDR2 SVGIG (reference sequence). The V and J ends lost 3 bases and 4 bases respectively, with 8 bases between them. The CDR3 DNA reads as TGTGCCTGGAGCAAGGGTGCAGATACGCAGTATTTT. Its protein is CAWSKGADTQYF.

The V gene is TRBV20-1, the J gene TRBJ2-7, with TRBD2 matching over 11 bases. V lost 0 bases and J lost 0; bases outside the gene matches: 4. There are 16 residues in the CDR3. Germline V gene lookup returns CDR1 DFQATT and CDR2 SNEGSKA (reference sequence). For the CDR3, the DNA is TGCAGTGCTAGAGACCCTAGCGGGGGGAGCTCCTACGAGCAGTACTTC. Its protein is CSARDPSGGSSYEQYF.

The gene calls are TRBV14 and TRBJ1-1; 10 nucleotides match TRBD1. The ends lost 4 bases at V and 10 bases at J; junction bases unmatched: 3. The germline V gene encodes CDR1 SGHDN and CDR2 FVKESK. This CDR3 has 12 residues. The CDR3 here is CASSPRTGGAFF. The CDR3 nucleotides are TGTGCCAGCAGCCCTAGGACAGGGGGAGCTTTCTTT.

V and J are TRBV20-1 and TRBJ2-3; tentatively, D is TRBD2 (5 bases). Trimming took off 3 bases at V and 6 bases at J, with 13 bases between the two ends. The CDR3 runs to 13 residues. In germline, CDR1 is DFQATT, CDR2 SNEGSKA (reference sequence). CDR3 in amino acids: CSARTLTGDTQYF. The CDR3 DNA is TGCAGTGCTAGGACCCTAACGGGGGATACGCAGTATTTT.

This chain connects TRBV30 to TRBJ2-2; D ambiguous. CDR1 and CDR2 (germline): GTSNPN, SVGIG (reference sequence). The CDR3 loop spans 15 amino acids. The V and J ends lost 0 bases and 7 bases respectively, with 15 bases between them. CDR3 coding DNA: TGTGCCTGGAGTGTTGGCCAAAGGATAGTCGGGGAGCTGTTTTTT. This translates into CAWSVGQRIVGELFF.

This rearrangement joins TRBV15 to TRBJ2-3, with D hard to call. The CDR3 spans 15 residues. V was pared by 3 bases and J by 0 bases, with 10 bases between. CDR1 and CDR2 from the germline V gene are LNHNV and YYDKDF (reference sequence). Written as DNA, the CDR3 is TGTGCCACCAGCAGGGACGGAACTAGCACAGATACGCAGTATTTT. Translated: CATSRDGTSTDTQYF.

V is TRBV27 and J is TRBJ1-1; TRBD1 might be the D (5 bases). V was trimmed by 4 bases and J by 1 base, leaving 22 bases between them. Germline values: CDR1 MNHEY, CDR2 SMNVEV (reference sequence). The CDR3 contains 18 residues. The CDR3 loop is CASSSLRRTTKKNTEAFF. CDR3 bases: TGTGCCAGCAGTTCGCTTCGACGGACAACTAAGAAGAACACTGAAGCTTTCTTT.

The chain joins TRBV28 to TRBJ1-1, with D possibly TRBD1 on 6 matching bases. V lost 6 bases and J lost 0, with 8 bases in between. Germline loops: CDR1 MDHEN, CDR2 SYDVKM. CDR3 size: 13 residues. As DNA, the CDR3 is TGTGCCAGCAGGGGACACCTGAACACTGAAGCTTTCTTT. Encoded protein: CASRGHLNTEAFF.

V gene TRBV5-1 combines with J gene TRBJ2-6; D is ambiguous. Per germline, CDR1 SGHRS and CDR2 YFSETQ. Trimming pared 4 bases from V and 0 bases from J, leaving 8 bases between. The CDR3 has 15 residues. CDR3 sequence: CASSVATSGANVLTF. CDR3 DNA: TGCGCCAGCAGCGTCGCTACCTCTGGGGCCAACGTCCTGACTTTC.

This chain links TRBV30 with TRBJ2-7; D is undetermined. CDR1 is GTSNPN and CDR2 is SVGIG in the germline V gene (reference sequence). The germline V and J ends were trimmed by 4 bases and 0 bases, with 10 bases remaining between them. This CDR3 contains 13 residues. This chain's CDR3 is CAWTPLSSYEQYF. CDR3 DNA: TGTGCCTGGACCCCCTTAAGCTCCTACGAGCAGTACTTC.

The chain combines TRBV30 with TRBJ1-1, with D unclear. There are 13 residues in the CDR3. Germline CDR1 and CDR2: GTSNPN and SVGIG (reference sequence). V was pared by 2 bases and J by 3 bases, with 10 bases between. The CDR3 nucleotides read TGTGCCTGGAGTACCCCCCCTTACACTGAAGCTTTCTTT. This translates into CAWSTPPYTEAFF. Full variable domain (outside the CDR3, taken from reference TRBV30 and TRBJ1-1): SQTIHQWPATLVQPVGSPLSLECTVEGTSNPNLYWYRQAAGRGLQLLFYSVGIGQISSEVPQNLSASRPQDRQFILSSKKLLLSDSGFYLCAWSTPPYTEAFFGQGTRLTVV.

The chain is built from TRBV27 and TRBJ2-4; D perhaps matches TRBD2 (5 bases). The V gene's germline CDR1 is MNHEY and CDR2 SMNVEV (reference sequence). There are 16 residues in the CDR3. Trimming removed 6 bases at V and 1 base at J, with 16 bases between. CDR3 nucleotide sequence: TGTGCCAGCAGGTCCGGGGTCCCCCGGGCCAAAAACATTCAGTACTTC. It specifies CASRSGVPRAKNIQYF.

J is TRBJ2-2 and V is TRBV30; D is undetermined. The V end lost 0 bases, the J end lost 2 bases, and 7 bases lay between the germline ends. Germline V gene sequence: CDR1 GTSNPN, CDR2 SVGIG (reference sequence). The CDR3 is made up of 14 amino acids. In DNA form, the CDR3 reads TGTGCCTGGAGTGTAGCGACAAACACCGGGGAGCTGTTTTTT. Amino acids: CAWSVATNTGELFF. The whole variable domain, filled in from reference TRBV30 and TRBJ2-2, reads SQTIHQWPATLVQPVGSPLSLECTVEGTSNPNLYWYRQAAGRGLQLLFYSVGIGQISSEVPQNLSASRPQDRQFILSSKKLLLSDSGFYLCAWSVATNTGELFFGEGSRLTVL.

This chain links TRBV28 with TRBJ2-7, with D possibly being TRBD2 (6 bases). The ends were cut back, 2 bases at V and 12 bases at J, with 20 bases in the middle. The germline V gene has CDR1 MDHEN and CDR2 SYDVKM. The CDR3 consists of 14 residues. The CDR3 is CASSLPSPIGEAYF. The CDR3 DNA follows: TGTGCCAGCAGTTTACCTTCCCCTATCGGGGAGGCGTACTTC.

CDR3 bases: TGTGCCAGCAGCTTATATTGGACAGGCTCCTACGAGCAGTACTTC. It codes for CASSLYWTGSYEQYF. The chain joins TRBV7-8 to TRBJ2-7; 7 bases are shared with TRBD1. The CDR3 loop spans 15 amino acids. The V and J ends lost 2 bases and 0 bases, in that order; junction bases with no gene match: 4. Germline CDR1 and CDR2: SGHVS and FQNEAQ.

The chain joins TRBV28 to TRBJ1-1, with a possible D match to TRBD1 (5 bases). Germline V gene data show CDR1 as MDHEN and CDR2 as SYDVKM. The V and J ends lost 7 bases and 4 bases respectively, with 16 bases between them. This CDR3 is 14 amino acids long. CDR3 protein: CASTNGGGSTEAFF. The CDR3 DNA follows: TGTGCCAGCACAAACGGGGGGGGGAGCACTGAAGCTTTCTTT. Together with reference TRBV28 and TRBJ1-1, the CDR3 gives the full variable domain: DVKVTQSSRYLVKRTGEKVFLECVQDMDHENMFWYRQDPGLGLRLIYFSYDVKMKEKGDIPEGYSVSREKKERFSLILESASTNQTSMYLCASTNGGGSTEAFFGQGTRLTVV.

The chain combines TRBV12-5 with TRBJ2-1, with unresolved D. From germline, CDR1 is LGHNT and CDR2 FRNRAP. The CDR3 is 16 amino acids. V shed 0 bases and J shed 8 bases, with 17 bases lying between them. The chain's CDR3 is CASGLVPARLRDEQFF. For the CDR3, the DNA is TGTGCTAGTGGTTTGGTTCCAGCTCGCCTTCGGGATGAGCAGTTCTTC.

V usage is TRBV30 and J usage is TRBJ1-4, with 7 bases that match TRBD1. V was clipped by 3 bases and J by 8 bases; unmatched bases: 3. The CDR3 contains 12 residues. The V gene's germline CDR1 is GTSNPN and CDR2 SVGIG (reference sequence). The CDR3 sequence: CAWSATGEKLFF. The CDR3 DNA reads TGTGCCTGGAGCGCGACAGGGGAAAAACTGTTTTTT.

On this clonotype: A junction end diverges from the germline sequence, so it may reflect a read error. The chain carries TRBV7-2 and TRBJ2-5; 10 bases align to TRBD2. This CDR3 is 14 amino acids long. Germline CDR1 SGHTA, CDR2 FQGNSA. The CDR3 DNA reads as TGTGCCAGCAGCCTAGCGGGAGAGCGGGAGACCCAGTACTTC. Translating gives CASSLAGERETQYF.